This T cell receptor beta chain was recovered during a study of blood T cell repertoires in COVID-19. This CDR3 has 13 amino acids. Germline CDR1 is SNHLY and CDR2 is FYNNEI. This table comes from immunoSEQ multiplex PCR, and its TCRdb copy is limited to in-frame clones, with some not included. This table holds over 200,000 clones, roughly 90% found once. A note on this clone: One end of the junction fails to match germline, which may point to a read error.

Sequencing was performed on PBMCs or T cells enriched from blood (not recorded which). This clonotype originated in a woman aged 30 to 39 with acute COVID-19. The gene calls are TRBV2 and TRBJ1-2; D is possibly TRBD1 (5 bases). The CDR3 loop reads CASSEALGRRTNF. CDR3 DNA sequence: TGTGCCAGCAGTGAAGCGCTTGGCAGGCGGACAAACTTC.